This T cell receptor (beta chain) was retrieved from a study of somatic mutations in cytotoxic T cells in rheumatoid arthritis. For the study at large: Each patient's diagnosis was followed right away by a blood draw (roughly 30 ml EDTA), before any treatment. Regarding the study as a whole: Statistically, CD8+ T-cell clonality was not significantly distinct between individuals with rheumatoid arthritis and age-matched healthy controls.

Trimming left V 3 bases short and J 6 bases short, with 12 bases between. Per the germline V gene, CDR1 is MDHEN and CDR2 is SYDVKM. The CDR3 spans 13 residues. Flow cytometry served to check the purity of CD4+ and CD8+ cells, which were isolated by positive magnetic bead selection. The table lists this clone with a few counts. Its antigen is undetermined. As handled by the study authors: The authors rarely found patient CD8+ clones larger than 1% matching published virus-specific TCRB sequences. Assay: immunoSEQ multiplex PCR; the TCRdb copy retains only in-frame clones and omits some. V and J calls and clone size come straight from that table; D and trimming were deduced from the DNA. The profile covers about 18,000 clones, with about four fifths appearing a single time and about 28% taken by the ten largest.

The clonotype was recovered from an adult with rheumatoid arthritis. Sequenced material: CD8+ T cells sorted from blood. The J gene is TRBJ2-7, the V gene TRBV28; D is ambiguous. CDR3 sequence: CASSFSQWGEQYF. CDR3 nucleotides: TGTGCCAGCAGTTTTAGCCAATGGGGCGAGCAGTACTTC. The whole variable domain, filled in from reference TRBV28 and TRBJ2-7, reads DVKVTQSSRYLVKRTGEKVFLECVQDMDHENMFWYRQDPGLGLRLIYFSYDVKMKEKGDIPEGYSVSREKKERFSLILESASTNQTSMYLCASSFSQWGEQYFGPGTRLTVT.